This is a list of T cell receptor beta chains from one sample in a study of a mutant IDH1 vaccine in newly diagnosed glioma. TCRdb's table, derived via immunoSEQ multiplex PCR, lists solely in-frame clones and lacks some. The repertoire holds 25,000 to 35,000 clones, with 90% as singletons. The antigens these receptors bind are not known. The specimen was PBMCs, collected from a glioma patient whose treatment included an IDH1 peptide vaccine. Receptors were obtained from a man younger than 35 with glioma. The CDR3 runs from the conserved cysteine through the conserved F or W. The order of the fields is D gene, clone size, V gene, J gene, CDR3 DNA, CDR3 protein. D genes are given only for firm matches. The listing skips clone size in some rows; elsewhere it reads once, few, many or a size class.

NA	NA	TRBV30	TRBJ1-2	TGTGCCTGGAACATGGGGGGCGCGAGGGGCTACACCTTC	CAWNMGGARGYTF
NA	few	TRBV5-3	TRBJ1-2	TGTGCCAGAAGCTCTGAAGACTATGGCTACACCTTC	CARSSEDYGYTF
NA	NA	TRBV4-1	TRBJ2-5	TGCGCCAGCAGCCCCCCGGGGGATCAAGAGACCCAGTACTTC	CASSPPGDQETQYF
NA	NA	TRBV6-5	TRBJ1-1	TGTGCCAGCAGTTACAATTTGAACACTGAAGCTTTCTTT	CASSYNLNTEAFF
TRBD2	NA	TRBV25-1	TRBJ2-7	TGTGCCAGCAGTGAAATTATGCTGACTAGCACCTACGAGCAGTACTTC	CASSEIMLTSTYEQYF
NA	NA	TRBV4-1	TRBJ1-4	TGCGCCAGCTCTAACCCCGGGTACACTAATGAAAAACTGTTTTTT	CASSNPGYTNEKLFF
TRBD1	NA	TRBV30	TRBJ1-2	TGTGCCCGACAGGGTGATGGCTACACCTTC	CARQGDGYTF
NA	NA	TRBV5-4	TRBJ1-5	TGTGCCAGCAGCTCGGGGGGGAATCAGCCCCAGCATTTT	CASSSGGNQPQHF
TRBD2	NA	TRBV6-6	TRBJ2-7	TGTGCCAGCAGTTCCCCGGGACTAGCGGCCCTGGAGCAGTACTTC	CASSSPGLAALEQYF
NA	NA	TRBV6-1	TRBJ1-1	TGTGCCAGCAGTGAAACCCCCTTTGCTGAAGCTTTCTTT	CASSETPFAEAFF
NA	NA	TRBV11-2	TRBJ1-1	TGTGCCAGCGCCCCGTCGGGGAATGAAGCTTTCTTT	CASAPSGNEAFF
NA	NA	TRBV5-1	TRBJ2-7	TGCGCCAGCAGCTCAGACCAGACCTACGAGCAGTACTTC	CASSSDQTYEQYF
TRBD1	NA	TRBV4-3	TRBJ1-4	TGCGCCAGCAGCCGAGCCGGGACAGGGCGTGAAAAACTGTTTTTT	CASSRAGTGREKLFF
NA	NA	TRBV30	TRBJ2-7	TGTGCCTGGAGTGAGGGCTACGAGCAGTACTTC	CAWSEGYEQYF
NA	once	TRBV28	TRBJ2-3	TGTGCCAGCAGTTGGACCGTAGGGGGCACAGATACGCAGTATTTT	CASSWTVGGTDTQYF
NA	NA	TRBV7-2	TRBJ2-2	TGTGCCAGCAGCGTCACCCGACTTGGTGGGGAGCTGTTTTTT	CASSVTRLGGELFF
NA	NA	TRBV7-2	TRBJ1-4	TGTGCCAGCAGCTTAGTGGCGGATGAAAAACTGTTTTTT	CASSLVADEKLFF
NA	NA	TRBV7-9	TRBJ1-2	TGTGCCAGCAGCCCCCGGGCGGGAATGGGGCCCTATGGCTACACCTTC	CASSPRAGMGPYGYTF
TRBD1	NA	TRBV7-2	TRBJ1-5	TGTGCCAGCAGCCGACAGGGGTGGAACAATCAGCCCCAGCATTTT	CASSRQGWNNQPQHF
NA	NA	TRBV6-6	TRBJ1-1	TGTGCCAGCAGTTACTCCGACAGGTCGAGTGGTGAAGCTTTCTTT	CASSYSDRSSGEAFF
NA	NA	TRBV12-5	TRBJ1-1	TGTGCTAGTGGTTTGGGACGGAACACTGAAGCTTTCTTT	CASGLGRNTEAFF
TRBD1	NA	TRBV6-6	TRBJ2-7	TGTGCCAGCAGTTACCACGACAGGGGAACCTACGAGCAGTACTTC	CASSYHDRGTYEQYF
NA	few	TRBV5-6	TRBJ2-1	TGTGCCAGCAGCTCCCACAGGGTCGAGCAGTTCTTC	CASSSHRVEQFF
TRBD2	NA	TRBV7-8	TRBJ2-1	TGTGCCAGCAGCCCCGCCCTAGCGGGAGGCCTCTACAATGAGCAGTTCTTC	CASSPALAGGLYNEQFF
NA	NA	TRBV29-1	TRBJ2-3	TGCAGCGATGGGCCGGGCACAGATACGCAGTATTTT	CSDGPGTDTQYF
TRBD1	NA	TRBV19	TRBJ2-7	TGTGCCAGTAGTCTGGACAGGAGCTACGAGCAGTACTTC	CASSLDRSYEQYF
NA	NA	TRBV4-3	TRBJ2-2	TGCGCCAGCAGCCCCCGAGGGGCACAGACCCGGGGAGGGGAGCTGTTTTTT	CASSPRGAQTRGGELFF
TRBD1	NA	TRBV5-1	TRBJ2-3	TGCGCCAGCAGCTTGGACCCGGGACAGGGCACAGATACGCAGTATTTT	CASSLDPGQGTDTQYF
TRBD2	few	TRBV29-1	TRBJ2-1	TGCAGCATGGGAGGGACTAGCGGGAGCGATGAGCAGTTCTTC	CSMGGTSGSDEQFF
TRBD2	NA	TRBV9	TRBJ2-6	TGTGCCAGCAGCGTAGACAAGCGGGAGAGCTCTGGGGCCAACGTCCTGACTTTC	CASSVDKRESSGANVLTF
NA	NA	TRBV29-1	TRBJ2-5	TGCAGCGTCCGAGAGGGGGGGAAGGAGACCCAGTACTTC	CSVREGGKETQYF
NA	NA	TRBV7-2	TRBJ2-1	TGTGCCAGCAGCCAGGGACCCGCCTCCTACAATGAGCAGTTCTTC	CASSQGPASYNEQFF
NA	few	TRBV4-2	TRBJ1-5	TGTGCCAGCAGCCAAGTGTTGGATCGGCCCCAGCATTTT	CASSQVLDRPQHF
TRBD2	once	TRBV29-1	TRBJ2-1	TGCAGCGGATCTAGCGGGAGGGCGGCTGAGCAGTTCTTC	CSGSSGRAAEQFF
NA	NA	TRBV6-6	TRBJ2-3	TGTGCCAGCAGGGCGGGCACAGATACGCAGTATTTT	CASRAGTDTQYF
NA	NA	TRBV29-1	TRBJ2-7	TGCAGCGTTGGGCAGGGCGTCTACGAGCAGTACTTC	CSVGQGVYEQYF
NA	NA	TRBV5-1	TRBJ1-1	TGCGCCAGCAGCTTAGAGGGTACAAACACTGAAGCTTTCTTT	CASSLEGTNTEAFF
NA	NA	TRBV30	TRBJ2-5	TGTGCCTGGAAACCCGGCCGTAGTAGGCTTAAAGAGACCCAGTACTTC	CAWKPGRSRLKETQYF
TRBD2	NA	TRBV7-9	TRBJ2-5	TGTGCCAGCAGCTTTTCCCTAGCGGGAGGAGGAGGTCCTGAGACCCAGTACTTC	CASSFSLAGGGGPETQYF
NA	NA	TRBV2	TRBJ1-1	TGTGCCAGCAAGGCAAACGGGGTTAACACTGAAGCTTTCTTT	CASKANGVNTEAFF
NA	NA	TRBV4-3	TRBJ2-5	TGCGCCAGCAGCCAGAGGGTAGGGGAGACCCAGTACTTC	CASSQRVGETQYF
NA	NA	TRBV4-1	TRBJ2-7	TGCGCCAGCAGCCCAAGCGCCGGCGGACGGGAGAGCTACGAGCAGTACTTC	CASSPSAGGRESYEQYF
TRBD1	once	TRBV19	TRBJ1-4	TGTGCCAGTAGCCGCAACAGGGGGCCTAATGAAAAACTGTTTTTT	CASSRNRGPNEKLFF
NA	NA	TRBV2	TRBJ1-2	TGTGCCAGCAGCCTCTCACTAAACTATGGCTACACCTTC	CASSLSLNYGYTF
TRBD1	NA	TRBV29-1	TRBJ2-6	TGCAGCGCTGGGACAGGGGATCCTGGGGCCAACGTCCTGACTTTC	CSAGTGDPGANVLTF
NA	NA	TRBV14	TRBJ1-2	TGTGCCAGCAGCTTAGGTCCGCACTATGGCTACACCTTC	CASSLGPHYGYTF
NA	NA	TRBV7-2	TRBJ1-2	TGTGCCAGCAGGAGGGAGGCCAAGGGGGGCTACACCTTC	CASRREAKGGYTF
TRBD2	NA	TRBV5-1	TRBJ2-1	TGCGCCAGCAGCCCCACCGGGACTAGCGGGACTACATCCTACAATGAGCAGTTCTTC	CASSPTGTSGTTSYNEQFF
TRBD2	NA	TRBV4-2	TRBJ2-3	TGTGCCAGCAGCCAAGATACGCCTAGCGGGAGCACAGATACGCAGTATTTT	CASSQDTPSGSTDTQYF
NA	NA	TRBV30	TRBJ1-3	TGTGCCTGGAGCTCCGGACATCCTGGAAACACCATATATTTT	CAWSSGHPGNTIYF
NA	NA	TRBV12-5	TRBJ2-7	TGTGCTAGTGGTTTGATCGAGCAGTACTTC	CASGLIEQYF
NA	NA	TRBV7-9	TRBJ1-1	TGTGCCAGCAGCCGCGCGGACTTCGAAGGCACTGAAGCTTTCTTT	CASSRADFEGTEAFF
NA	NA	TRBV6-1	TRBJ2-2	TGTGCCAGCACCAGACCCGGGTCCAACACCGGGGAGCTGTTTTTT	CASTRPGSNTGELFF
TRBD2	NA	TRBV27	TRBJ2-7	TGTGCCAGCAGTCCCCGGGGGGGCTCCTACGAGCAGTACTTC	CASSPRGGSYEQYF
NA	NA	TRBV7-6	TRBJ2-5	TGTGCCAGCAGCCCCGGAGGGCTGTACCAAGAGACCCAGTACTTC	CASSPGGLYQETQYF
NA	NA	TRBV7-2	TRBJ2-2	TGTGCCAGCAGCTTGTCCGGGGAGCTGTTTTTT	CASSLSGELFF